The rows below give T cell receptor beta chains drawn from one sample of a study of regulatory T cells. This table comes from immunoSEQ multiplex PCR, and its TCRdb copy is limited to in-frame clones, with some not included. Altogether some 6,000 clones are present, around 91% being singletons, with the ten largest covering more than 1.5%. Sequencing was carried out using CD4+ Tregs sorted from blood. These receptor sequences come from a person aged 18 to 35 with CD3G deficiency. CDR3s include the opening cysteine and the closing phenylalanine or tryptophan. The D gene is left open where the match is weak. For some rows the clone size is stated as once, few or many, or as a class when expanded; others skip it.

-	TRBV6-1	-	TRBJ2-1	TGTGCCAGCAGTGAAGGGCGTGGCTTCTACAATGAGCAGTTCTTC	CASSEGRGFYNEQFF
-	TRBV6-6	-	TRBJ2-1	TGTGCCAGCAGTTACGGGACCTATGAGCAGTTCTTC	CASSYGTYEQFF
-	TRBV28	few	TRBJ2-7	TGTGCCAGCAGTGACGGGATGTACGAGCAGTACTTC	CASSDGMYEQYF
-	TRBV6-1	-	TRBJ2-7	TGTGCCAGCAGTGACCGGGGCCGCGGGTACGAGCAGTACTTC	CASSDRGRGYEQYF
TRBD2	TRBV28	-	TRBJ2-1	TGTGCCAGCAGTTTAGGGCTAGCGGGACTCAATGAGCAGTTCTTC	CASSLGLAGLNEQFF
TRBD2	TRBV28	-	TRBJ2-7	TGTGCCAGCAGCCATGAGGGACTACCCTACGAGCAGTACTTC	CASSHEGLPYEQYF
TRBD1	TRBV18	-	TRBJ2-3	TGTGCCAGCTCACATCGGGACAGGGGGCGCGAGAGCACAGATACGCAGTATTTT	CASSHRDRGRESTDTQYF
-	TRBV6-1	few	TRBJ2-7	TGTGCCAGCAGCTCGGGACCGAATTACGAGCAGTACTTC	CASSSGPNYEQYF
-	TRBV11-2	-	TRBJ1-6	TGTGCCAGCAGCTTCCGGACGGGTTCACCCCTCCACTTT	CASSFRTGSPLHF
TRBD1	TRBV5-1	-	TRBJ2-5	TGCGCCAGCAGCCCGACAGGGGACGAGACCCAGTACTTC	CASSPTGDETQYF
TRBD1	TRBV6-5	-	TRBJ1-2	TGTGCCAGCAGTTACTTGGCCGGGACAGCTAACTATGGCTACACCTTC	CASSYLAGTANYGYTF
-	TRBV30	-	TRBJ2-5	TGTGCCTGGAGTGTACGCCAGGTCCACCCAGCACGAGAGACCCAGTACTTC	CAWSVRQVHPARETQYF
-	TRBV6-1	-	TRBJ1-2	TGTGCCAGCAGACCTAGGGGGGCCAACTATGGCTACACCTTC	CASRPRGANYGYTF
-	TRBV7-6	-	TRBJ2-3	TGTGCCAGCAGCCGCAGGGTGGGTACGCAGTATTTT	CASSRRVGTQYF
-	TRBV1	-	TRBJ2-7	TGCACCAGCAGCCAAGGGACGGGACTTTCGAATCCCGATCACTACGAGCAGTACTTC	CTSSQGTGLSNPDHYEQYF
-	TRBV28	-	TRBJ2-3	TGTGCCAGCAGTCCACTCCTCCGAGCGGATAACACAGATACGCAGTATTTT	CASSPLLRADNTDTQYF